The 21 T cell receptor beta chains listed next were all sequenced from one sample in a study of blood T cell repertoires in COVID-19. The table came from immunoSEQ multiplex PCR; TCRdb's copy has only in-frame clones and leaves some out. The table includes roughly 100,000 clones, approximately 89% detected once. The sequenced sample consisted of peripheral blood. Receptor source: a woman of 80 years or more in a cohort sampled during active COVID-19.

CDR3 bases: TGCGCCAGCAGCTTGCGGAATGAGCAGTTCTTC. Residues: CASSLRNEQFF. The J gene is TRBJ2-1, the V gene TRBV5-1; D not certain. The CDR3 has 11 amino acids. V was shortened by 1 base and J by 7 bases, with 3 bases between the two germline ends. Germline V gene lookup returns CDR1 SGHRS and CDR2 YFSETQ.

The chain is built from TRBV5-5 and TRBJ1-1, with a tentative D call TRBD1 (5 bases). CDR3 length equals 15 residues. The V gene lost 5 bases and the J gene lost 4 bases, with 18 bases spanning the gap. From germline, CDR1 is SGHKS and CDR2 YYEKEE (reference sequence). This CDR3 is CASSWGQGLFTEAFF. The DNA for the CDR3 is TGTGCCAGCAGTTGGGGTCAGGGTCTTTTCACTGAAGCTTTCTTT.

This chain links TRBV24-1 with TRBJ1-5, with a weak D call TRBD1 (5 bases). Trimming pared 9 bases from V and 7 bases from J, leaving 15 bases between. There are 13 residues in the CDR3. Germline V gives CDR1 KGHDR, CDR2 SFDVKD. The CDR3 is CATPWGEEQPQHF. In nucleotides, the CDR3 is TGTGCCACCCCTTGGGGGGAAGAACAGCCCCAGCATTTT.

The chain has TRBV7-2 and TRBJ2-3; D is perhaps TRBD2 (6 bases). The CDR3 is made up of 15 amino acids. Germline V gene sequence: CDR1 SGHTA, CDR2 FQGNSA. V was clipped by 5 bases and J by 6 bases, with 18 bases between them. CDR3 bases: TGTGCCAGCAGCCCACCGGGGACTCAAAGGGATACGCAGTATTTT. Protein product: CASSPPGTQRDTQYF.

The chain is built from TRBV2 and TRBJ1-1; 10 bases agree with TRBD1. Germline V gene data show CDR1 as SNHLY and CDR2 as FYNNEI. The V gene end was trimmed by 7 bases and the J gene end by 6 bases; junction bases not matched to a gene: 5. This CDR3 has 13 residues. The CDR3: CASTGTGVSEAFF. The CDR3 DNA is TGTGCCAGCACCGGGACAGGGGTTTCTGAAGCTTTCTTT.

CDR3 amino acids: CAIIRGMGEGTNEQYF. CDR3 bases: TGTGCCATCATCCGGGGGATGGGGGAGGGAACGAACGAGCAGTACTTC. J is TRBJ2-7 and V is TRBV10-3, with TRBD2 identical over 7 bases. Losses at the gene ends were 7 bases for V and 5 bases for J; bases not matched to a gene: 17. The CDR3 runs 16 residues. CDR1 and CDR2 (germline): ENHRY, SYGVKD.

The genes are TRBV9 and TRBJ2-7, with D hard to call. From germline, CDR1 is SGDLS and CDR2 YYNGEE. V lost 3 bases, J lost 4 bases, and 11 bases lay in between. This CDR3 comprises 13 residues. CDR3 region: CASSDSSRYEQYF. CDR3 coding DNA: TGTGCCAGCAGCGACAGCTCCCGGTACGAGCAGTACTTC.

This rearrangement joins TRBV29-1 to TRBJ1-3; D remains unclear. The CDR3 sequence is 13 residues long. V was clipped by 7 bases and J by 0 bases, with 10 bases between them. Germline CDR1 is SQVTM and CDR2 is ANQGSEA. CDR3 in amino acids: CSAAANSGNTIYF. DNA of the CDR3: TGCAGCGCTGCGGCCAACTCTGGAAACACCATATATTTT. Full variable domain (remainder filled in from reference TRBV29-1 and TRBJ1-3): SAVISQKPSRDICQRGTSLTIQCQVDSQVTMMFWYRQQPGQSLTLIATANQGSEATYESGFVIDKFPISRPNLTFSTLTVSNMSPEDSSIYLCSAAANSGNTIYFGEGSWLTVV.

DNA for the CDR3: TGTGCCAGCAGGGGGGGACAGGGTAGCGAAGCTTTCTTT. Translating gives CASRGGQGSEAFF. The chain employs TRBV12-3 or TRBV12-4 and TRBJ1-1, with TRBD1 matching over 9 bases. The length of the CDR3 is 13 residues. After removal of 6 bases from V and 8 bases from J, the junction contained 7 bases not matched to a gene.

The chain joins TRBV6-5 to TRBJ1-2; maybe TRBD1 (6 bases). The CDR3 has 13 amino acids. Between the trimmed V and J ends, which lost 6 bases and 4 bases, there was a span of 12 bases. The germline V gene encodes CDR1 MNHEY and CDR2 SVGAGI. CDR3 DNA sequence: TGTGCCAGCAGAGCAGGGGTTGGCTATGGCTACACCTTC. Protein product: CASRAGVGYGYTF.

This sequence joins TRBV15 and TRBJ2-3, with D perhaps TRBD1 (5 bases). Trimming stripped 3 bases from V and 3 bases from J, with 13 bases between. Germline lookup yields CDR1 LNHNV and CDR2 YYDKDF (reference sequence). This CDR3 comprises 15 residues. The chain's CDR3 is CATSSQGGWTDTQYF. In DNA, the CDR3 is TGTGCCACCAGCAGCCAGGGTGGGTGGACAGATACGCAGTATTTT.

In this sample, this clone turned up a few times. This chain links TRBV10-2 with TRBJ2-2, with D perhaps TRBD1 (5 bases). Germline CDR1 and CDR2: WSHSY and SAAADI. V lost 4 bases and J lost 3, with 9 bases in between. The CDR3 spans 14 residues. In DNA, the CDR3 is TGCGCCAGCAGTGCAAGGGGCGACACCGGGGAGCTGTTTTTT. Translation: CASSARGDTGELFF.

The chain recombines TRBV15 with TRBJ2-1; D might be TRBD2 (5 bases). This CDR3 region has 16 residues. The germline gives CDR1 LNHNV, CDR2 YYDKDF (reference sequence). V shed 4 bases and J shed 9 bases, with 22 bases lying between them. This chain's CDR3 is CATSIQAETNYGEQFF. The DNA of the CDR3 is TGTGCCACCAGCATCCAGGCCGAGACTAATTATGGTGAGCAGTTCTTC.

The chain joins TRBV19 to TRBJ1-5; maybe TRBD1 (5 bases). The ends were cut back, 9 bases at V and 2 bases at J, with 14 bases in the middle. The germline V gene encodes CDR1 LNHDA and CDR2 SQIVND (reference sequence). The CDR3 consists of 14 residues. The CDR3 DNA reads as TGTGCCAGCTTGGAGGGGTATGGCAATCAGCCCCAGCATTTT. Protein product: CASLEGYGNQPQHF.

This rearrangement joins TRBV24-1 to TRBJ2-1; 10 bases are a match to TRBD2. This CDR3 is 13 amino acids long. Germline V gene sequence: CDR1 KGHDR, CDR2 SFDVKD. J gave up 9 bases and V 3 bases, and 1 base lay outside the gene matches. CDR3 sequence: CATSDLAGVEQFF. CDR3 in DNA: TGTGCCACCAGTGATCTAGCGGGAGTTGAGCAGTTCTTC.

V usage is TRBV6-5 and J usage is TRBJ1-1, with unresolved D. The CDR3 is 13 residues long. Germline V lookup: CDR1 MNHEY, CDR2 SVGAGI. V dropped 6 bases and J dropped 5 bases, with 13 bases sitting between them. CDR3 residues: CASSQPDGTEAFF. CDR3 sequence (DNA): TGTGCCAGCAGCCAACCTGACGGGACTGAAGCTTTCTTT.

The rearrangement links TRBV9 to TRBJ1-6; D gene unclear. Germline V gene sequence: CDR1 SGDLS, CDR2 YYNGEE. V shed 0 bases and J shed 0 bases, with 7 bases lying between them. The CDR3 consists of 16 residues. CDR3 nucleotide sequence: TGTGCCAGCAGCGTAGGTCCGAGCTCCTATAATTCACCCCTCCACTTT. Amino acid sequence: CASSVGPSSYNSPLHF.

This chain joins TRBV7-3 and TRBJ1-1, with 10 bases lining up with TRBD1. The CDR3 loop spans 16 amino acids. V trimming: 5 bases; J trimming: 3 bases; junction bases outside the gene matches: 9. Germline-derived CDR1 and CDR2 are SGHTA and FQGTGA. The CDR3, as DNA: TGTGCCAGCAGCCCCCGGACAGGGGGGTCATACACTGAAGCTTTCTTT. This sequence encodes CASSPRTGGSYTEAFF.

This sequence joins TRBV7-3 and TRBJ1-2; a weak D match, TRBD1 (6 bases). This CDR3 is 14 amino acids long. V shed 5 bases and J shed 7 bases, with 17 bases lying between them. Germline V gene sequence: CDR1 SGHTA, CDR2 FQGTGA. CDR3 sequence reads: CASSDAGTLAGYTF. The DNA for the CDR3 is TGTGCCAGCAGCGACGCCGGGACATTGGCTGGCTACACCTTC.

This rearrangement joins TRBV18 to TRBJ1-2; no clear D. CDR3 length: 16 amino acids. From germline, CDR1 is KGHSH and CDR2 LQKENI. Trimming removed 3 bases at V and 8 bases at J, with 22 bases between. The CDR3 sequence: CASSPGRIMGVEGYTF. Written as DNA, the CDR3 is TGTGCCAGCTCACCTGGGCGAATCATGGGAGTCGAAGGCTACACCTTC.

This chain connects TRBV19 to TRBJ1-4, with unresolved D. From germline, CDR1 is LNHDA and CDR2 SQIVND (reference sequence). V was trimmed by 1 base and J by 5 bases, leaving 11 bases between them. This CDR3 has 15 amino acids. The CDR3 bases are TGTGCCAGTAGTATAGGTGGAGGAAACAATGAAAAACTGTTTTTT. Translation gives CASSIGGGNNEKLFF. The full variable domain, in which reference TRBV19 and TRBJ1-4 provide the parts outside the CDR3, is DGGITQSPKYLFRKEGQNVTLSCEQNLNHDAMYWYRQDPGQGLRLIYYSQIVNDFQKGDIAEGYSVSREKKESFPLTVTSAQKNPTAFYLCASSIGGGNNEKLFFGSGTQLSVL.